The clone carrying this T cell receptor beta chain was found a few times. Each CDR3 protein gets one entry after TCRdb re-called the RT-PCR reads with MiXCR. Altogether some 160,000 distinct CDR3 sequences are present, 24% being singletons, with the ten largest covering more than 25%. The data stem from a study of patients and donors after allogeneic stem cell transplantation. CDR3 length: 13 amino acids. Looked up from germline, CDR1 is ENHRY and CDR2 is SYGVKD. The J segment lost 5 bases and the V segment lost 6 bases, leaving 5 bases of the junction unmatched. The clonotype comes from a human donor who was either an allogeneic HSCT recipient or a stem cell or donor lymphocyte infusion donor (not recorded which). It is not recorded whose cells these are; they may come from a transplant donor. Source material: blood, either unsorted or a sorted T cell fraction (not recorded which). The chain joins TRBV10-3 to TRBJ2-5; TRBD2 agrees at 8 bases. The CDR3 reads CAISTGGRETQYF. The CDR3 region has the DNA TGTGCCATCAGCACTGGCGGGAGGGAGACCCAGTACTTC.